The rows below give T cell receptor beta chains drawn from one sample of a study of cytomegalovirus exposure and HLA in healthy donors. Sequenced by immunoSEQ multiplex PCR; TCRdb stores in-frame clones only, minus some. The table records 150,000 to 200,000 clones, roughly 80% of them present only once. Sequencing used PBMCs. These TCRs come from a girl aged 2 to 9 in good health and CMV-seropositive. Both conserved end residues are part of each CDR3. The D gene is left open where the match is weak. Size values are once, few and many counts, or a class for expanded clones, and some rows have none.

TGTGCCAGCAGGGCCCGACAGGGGATTGGGTATGGCTACACCTTC | CASRARQGIGYGYTF | . | TRBJ1-2 | TRBD1 | TRBV27
TGTGCCAGCAGTTTAAAACTAGTTGCACATGAGCAGTTCTTC | CASSLKLVAHEQFF | . | TRBJ2-1 | . | TRBV27
TGTGCCCTGGAGCGGGGAGTGGATTCACCCCTCCACTTT | CALERGVDSPLHF | . | TRBJ1-6 | . | TRBV30
TGTGCCTGGATCCAGGGGGCGGAAGGCTACACCTTC | CAWIQGAEGYTF | . | TRBJ1-2 | TRBD1 | TRBV30
TGTGCCAGCAGCGTAGTCGAGGGTTCCTATGGCTACACCTTC | CASSVVEGSYGYTF | . | TRBJ1-2 | . | TRBV9
TGTGCCAGCAGACCCTCGAGAGGGGGAAAGATTTTT | CASRPSRGGKIF | . | TRBJ1-4 | . | TRBV7-9
TGTGCCAGCAGTTTATTGGGGACTAGCGGACCAGCCCTTTCGTCCGGGGAGCTGTTTTTT | CASSLLGTSGPALSSGELFF | . | TRBJ2-2 | TRBD2 | TRBV27
TGTGCCAGCAGCCCCTACTACTACGAGCAGTACTTC | CASSPYYYEQYF | few | TRBJ2-7 | . | TRBV28
TGTGCCAGCATGAAGACACTGAGCACAGATACGCAGTATTTT | CASMKTLSTDTQYF | . | TRBJ2-3 | . | TRBV21-1
TGCAGCGTAAGGGGAGGCACTGAAGCTTTCTTT | CSVRGGTEAFF | . | TRBJ1-1 | . | TRBV29-1
TGTGCCAGCACAATCCGGGGCGAGCAGTACTTC | CASTIRGEQYF | . | TRBJ2-7 | . | TRBV28
TGTGCCATCAGTGAGTCGAGACAGGGTAATCAGCCCCAGCATTTT | CAISESRQGNQPQHF | . | TRBJ1-5 | TRBD1 | TRBV10-3
TGTGCCAGAAAAGAATGGGAGACAGGGTGGAATGAGCAGTTCTTC | CARKEWETGWNEQFF | . | TRBJ2-1 | TRBD1 | TRBV2
TGTGCCAGCAGCTTAATGGCAGGGGAACCCTACGAGCAGTACTTC | CASSLMAGEPYEQYF | . | TRBJ2-7 | . | TRBV7-3
TGTGCCAGCAACCCGACAGGGGTGCTGAACGAGCAGTACTTC | CASNPTGVLNEQYF | . | TRBJ2-7 | TRBD1 | TRBV28
TGTGCCACCAATCTAGACCCGGGGGGAGGAACTGAAGCTTTCTTT | CATNLDPGGGTEAFF | . | TRBJ1-1 | . | TRBV2
TGTGCCAGCAGTTACTCGACGGACAGGGGCTACGAGCAGTACTTC | CASSYSTDRGYEQYF | . | TRBJ2-7 | TRBD1 | TRBV6-5
TGCGCCAGCAGCCATGGTCCCAGGAATCAGCCCCAGCATTTT | CASSHGPRNQPQHF | . | TRBJ1-5 | . | TRBV4-1
TGTGCCAGCAGATCCGGGCAGGGCAACTACGAGCAGTACTTC | CASRSGQGNYEQYF | . | TRBJ2-7 | . | TRBV5-6
TGTGCCAGCAGGCAGGGGGCCCAAGAGACCCAGTACTTC | CASRQGAQETQYF | . | TRBJ2-5 | TRBD1 | TRBV2
TGCGCCAGCAGCCAAGTCATTCGACAGGGAAGGTTTGGCAACTCTGGAAACACCATATATTTT | CASSQVIRQGRFGNSGNTIYF | once | TRBJ1-3 | TRBD1 | TRBV4-1
TGCGCCAGCAGCCAAGATATTTGGGGCGCGAACACTGAAGCTTTCTTT | CASSQDIWGANTEAFF | . | TRBJ1-1 | . | TRBV4-1
TGTGCCAGCAGCTTGGCGGCGACAGATACGCAGTATTTT | CASSLAATDTQYF | . | TRBJ2-3 | . | TRBV7-3
TGTGCCAGCAGCGGACAGGGGTTGCACTCTGGAAACACCATATATTTT | CASSGQGLHSGNTIYF | . | TRBJ1-3 | TRBD1 | TRBV16
TGTGCCTGGAGTGGGCCGACTTTATTAGCCAAAAACATTCAGTACTTC | CAWSGPTLLAKNIQYF | . | TRBJ2-4 | . | TRBV30
TGTGCCAGCAGTGACCTAGCGGAAGAGACCCAGTACTTC | CASSDLAEETQYF | . | TRBJ2-5 | TRBD2 | TRBV6-1
TGCGCCAGCATGAAGGATACAGGGGGCGCCACTGAAGCTTTCTTT | CASMKDTGGATEAFF | . | TRBJ1-1 | TRBD1 | TRBV5-1